This is a list of T cell receptor beta chains from one sample in a study of graft-versus-host responses after intestinal transplantation. Sequencing was performed with immunoSEQ multiplex PCR; in TCRdb, only in-frame clones are kept and a portion is missing. The data hold 50,000 to 75,000 clones, with about 89% observed a single time. Sequencing was performed on ileum tissue, taken more than 350 days after transplant. Receptors were obtained from a human patient who received an intestinal transplant, so some T cells may come from the graft donor. Each CDR3 is given with its conserved first and last residue. The order of the fields is V gene, clone size, J gene, D gene, CDR3 length, CDR3 DNA, CDR3 protein. A D gene is named only where the DNA matches it firmly. Size is omitted from some rows. Given values are once, few, many or a class for expanded clones.

>TRBV13|.|TRBJ2-5|.|16
TGTGCCAGCAGCTTAGAGGGGGAGTCACCACAAGAGACCCAGTACTTC
CASSLEGESPQETQYF
>TRBV5-4|.|TRBJ2-5|TRBD2|16
TGTGCCAGCAGCTCATTAAAAGCGGGGGGGCGAGAGACCCAGTACTTC
CASSSLKAGGRETQYF
>TRBV6-5|.|TRBJ1-1|.|14
TGTGCCAGCAGTTACGCAAGGAGTGACACTGAAGCTTTCTTT
CASSYARSDTEAFF
>TRBV5-1|few|TRBJ2-1|TRBD1|14
TGCGCCAGCAGCTTGGGGACAGGGGGCAATGAGCAGTTCTTC
CASSLGTGGNEQFF
>TRBV4-1|.|TRBJ1-1|.|15
TGCGCCAGCAGCCAAACGGCAGGGTCGAACACTGAAGCTTTCTTT
CASSQTAGSNTEAFF
>TRBV28|.|TRBJ2-7|.|14
TGTGCCAGCAGTTTATACCGCCCTCTCTACGAGCAGTACTTC
CASSLYRPLYEQYF
>TRBV6-5|.|TRBJ2-7|.|14
TGTGCCAGCAGTTACGGATACTTCTCCTACGAGCAGTACTTC
CASSYGYFSYEQYF
>TRBV11-3|once|TRBJ2-2|.|14
TGTGCCAGCAGCTTAGGGACCTACACCGGGGAGCTGTTTTTT
CASSLGTYTGELFF
>TRBV6-5|.|TRBJ1-3|.|13
TGTGCCAGCAGACAGTTCTCTGGAAACACCATATATTTT
CASRQFSGNTIYF
>TRBV6-5|.|TRBJ1-6|TRBD1|16
TGTGCCAGCAGTTCCTTGGACAGGGTAGCGAATTCACCCCTCCACTTT
CASSSLDRVANSPLHF
>TRBV19|.|TRBJ1-2|.|13
TGTGCCAGTTCCCCAAGGATTGGCTATGGCTACACCTTC
CASSPRIGYGYTF
>TRBV2|few|TRBJ2-1|TRBD1|18
TGTGCCAGCAGTCCCGGGACAGGGGCCACCCTTTACTACAATGAGCAGTTCTTC
CASSPGTGATLYYNEQFF
>TRBV25-1|.|TRBJ1-3|.|15
TGTGCCAGCAGGCATCAGGGGTTCTCTGGAAACACCATATATTTT
CASRHQGFSGNTIYF
>TRBV28|.|TRBJ1-6|.|16
TGTGCCAGCAGTTCTCTGAGTGTACTCAATAATTCACCCCTCCACTTT
CASSSLSVLNNSPLHF
>TRBV10-2|.|TRBJ2-5|TRBD2|15
TGCGCCACCCTCCGCCTAGCGGGGGGTACGGAGACCCAGTACTTC
CATLRLAGGTETQYF
>TRBV6-5|.|TRBJ1-6|TRBD1|16
TGTGCCAGCAGTTACATGGGACAGCACTATAATTCACCCCTCCACTTT
CASSYMGQHYNSPLHF
>TRBV6-5|.|TRBJ1-1|.|15
TGTGCCAGCAGTTACTTATCAGGGTACAACACTGAAGCTTTCTTT
CASSYLSGYNTEAFF
>TRBV15|.|TRBJ1-5|.|13
TGTGCCACCAGCATTGAGAGCAATCAGCCCCAGCATTTT
CATSIESNQPQHF
>TRBV5-1|.|TRBJ1-3|.|11
TGCGCCAGCAGCTTGGATGACACCATATATTTT
CASSLDDTIYF
>TRBV29-1|.|TRBJ2-3|.|13
TGCAGCGTAATCCGGGACGGACGAGATACGCAGTATTTT
CSVIRDGRDTQYF
>TRBV7-9|.|TRBJ2-7|.|15
TGTGCCAGCAGCCCGGCGAGGGGGTGGCACTACGAGCAGTACTTC
CASSPARGWHYEQYF
>TRBV18|.|TRBJ2-1|TRBD1|15
TGTGCCAGCTCTGGGGGACAGATCTCCTACAATGAGCAGTTCTTC
CASSGGQISYNEQFF
>TRBV7-9|.|TRBJ2-2|TRBD2|15
TGTGCCAGCAGCTTAGAACTAGCGGGAGCCGGGGAGCTGTTTTTT
CASSLELAGAGELFF
>TRBV28|.|TRBJ1-1|.|14
TGTGCCAGCAGTTTATTCCTTTTGGGCACTGAAGCTTTCTTT
CASSLFLLGTEAFF
>TRBV7-3|.|TRBJ2-7|TRBD2|16
TGTGCCAGCAGCTTAACTCCCCTAGCGGGGGCGGCCGAGCAGTACTTC
CASSLTPLAGAAEQYF
>TRBV6-1|.|TRBJ1-1|.|13
TGTGCCAGCAGACCTACAGGAAACACTGAAGCTTTCTTT
CASRPTGNTEAFF
>TRBV7-6|.|TRBJ1-1|.|12
TGTGCCAGCAGCTTAGAGGGGGCTGAAGCTTTCTTT
CASSLEGAEAFF
>TRBV2|.|TRBJ2-3|.|15
TGTGCCAGCAGTCAGATTCTCGGGGATACAGATACGCAGTATTTT
CASSQILGDTDTQYF
>TRBV19|.|TRBJ1-2|TRBD1|15
TGTGCCAGTAGTATTGGACAGGGAATTAACTATGGCTACACCTTC
CASSIGQGINYGYTF
>TRBV9|.|TRBJ2-7|TRBD2|14
TGTGCCAGCAGCGTTTCTAGCGGGAACTACGAGCAGTACTTC
CASSVSSGNYEQYF
>TRBV6-6|.|TRBJ1-5|TRBD1|14
TGTGCCAGCAGTTACCGGGACAGGGGCGCGCCCCAGCATTTT
CASSYRDRGAPQHF
>TRBV10-1|.|TRBJ2-2|.|15
TGCGCCAGCAGTGAGTTACGGGAGAACACCGGGGAGCTGTTTTTT
CASSELRENTGELFF
>TRBV27|.|TRBJ1-1|TRBD1|14
TGTGCCAGCAGTTGGACAGGACTGAACACTGAAGCTTTCTTT
CASSWTGLNTEAFF
>TRBV4-1|.|TRBJ2-7|.|14
TGCGCCAGCAGCCAAGGCAGGGGCTCCTACGAGCAGTACTTC
CASSQGRGSYEQYF
>TRBV6-5|.|TRBJ2-7|.|15
TGTGCCAGCAGTGTGGGACTCCTCCTCTCCTACGAGCAGTACTTC
CASSVGLLLSYEQYF
>TRBV28|.|TRBJ1-3|.|14
TGTGCCAGCATGAAGGGGTCCTTAGGAAACACCATATATTTT
CASMKGSLGNTIYF
>TRBV29-1|.|TRBJ2-1|TRBD2|16
TGCAGCGTTACCCCCCTAGCGGTCCTTACCTACAATGAGCAGTTCTTC
CSVTPLAVLTYNEQFF
>TRBV2|.|TRBJ1-1|TRBD1|16
TGTGCCAGCAGTGAAGAGGAACAGGGGAGAGACACTGAAGCTTTCTTT
CASSEEEQGRDTEAFF
>TRBV15|.|TRBJ2-7|.|14
TGTGCCTCCGTGTTGGAGCGGCACTCCTACGAGCAGTACTTC
CASVLERHSYEQYF
>TRBV4-3|.|TRBJ1-1|.|12
TGCGCCAGCAGCCGACAGAACACTGAAGCTTTCTTT
CASSRQNTEAFF